This TCR beta chain was documented in a study of human T cells and chemical hapten exposure listed by TCRdb under 2021. With respect to the entire study: For sensitization, 2% DPC in acetone was applied to a roughly 2 cm by roughly 2 cm area of upper inner arm skin. Throughout the roughly 24-week study period, patients were also given weekly therapeutic DPC doses on the scalp. Patch testing was done on the upper back using Finn chambers containing 0.01% DPC, and results were scored after 6 days according to International Contact Dermatitis Research Group standards. The patient cohort, mostly female, included alopecia areata with under or over 50% scalp involvement, alopecia totalis and alopecia universalis. Libraries were pooled for sequencing, and variation in per-sample TCR yields was attributed mainly to small differences in library volumes within the pool. Peripheral blood TCR repertoire changes were tracked in vivo in alopecia patients during primary and secondary sensitization to the hapten diphenylcyclopropenone (DPC). Blood samples were taken from patients before sensitization (week 0) and at 2, 6 and about 24 weeks after DPC sensitization. Around 30 alopecia patients provided blood for TCR sequencing at one to four time points (pre-sensitization, 2, 6 and 24 weeks).

Library construction relied on RACE. The reads were generated on a NextSeq 500. During library preparation, unique molecular identifiers were attached to individual cDNA molecules so that TCRs could be counted in a quantitative, reproducible way. From each blood RNA sample, both TCR alpha and TCR beta chains were sequenced. The authors processed their data as follows. The median number of TCRs per sample was approximately 96,000, ranging from 23,224 to 690,600. V, J and CDR3 annotation of the TCR reads was performed with the Decombinator software suite. To make PS versus PT1 abundance plots, every sample was subsampled to the same number of TCRs (28,000). TCRs were defined as expanded if absent before sensitization and observed at least eight times at the 2-week time point. TCRdb itself trimmed the public reads at Q25 with fastp, ran MiXCR and retained productive beta chains. For every CDR3 protein sequence, its rows merge into one entry that carries the most common genes and DNA. These V and J calls are TCRdb output, not the study's own analysis. Counted in this sample were 330,000 or so distinct CDR3 sequences; about 6.3% of them appeared once. The biggest ten clones account for under 7% of the sample.

In the paper's terms, the time point label means: patch test 2, 6 weeks after DPC sensitization. Reading the label with the study, this specimen's treatment or condition is: therapeutic diphenylcyclopropenone sensitization with weekly scalp DPC. Blood at each patch-test visit was drawn before the patch test was applied. Patients were considered eligible if aged 18 to 70, diagnosed with alopecia and deemed suitable for DPC therapy, and patients were excluded if pregnant. Total RNA was extracted from unfractionated whole blood collected in Tempus Blood RNA tubes. This clonotype was counted at least ten times. No cognate antigen has been identified for it. One base away there is no much larger clone; base qualities are not given. The CDR3 starts with the cysteine, ends with the phenylalanine, and has 15 residues. Only the CDR3 DNA stays, 45 bases, in frame from base 1. CDR1 is given as SGHRS and CDR2 as YFSETQ, both from the germline V gene. V sheds 4 bases and J sheds 0 bases, leaving 13 bases between their ends.

Beyond this particular receptor, the publication reports: Repeated subsampling changed both the strength of the expansion versus patch-test correlation and the threshold at which that correlation became significant. Because every patient had alopecia, a presumed autoimmune disease, the patients' immune response might differ from that of healthy individuals. Significantly more large CDR3 similarity clusters were formed by expanded TCRs than by pre-sensitization or healthy control sets, consistent with antigen-driven responses. Patch test score correlated positively with the number of PT1 expanded TCRs, reaching significance at thresholds 8, 16 and 32 but not at 4. DPC sensitization did not change how many TCRs were above 1 in 1000 frequency, and no evidence was found of alterations in global repertoire structure.

The sample here was whole blood, taken in connection with sensitization to the hapten diphenylcyclopropenone (DPC). This TCR derives from a woman between 18 and 29 years old with alopecia areata. Some clones in this sample may be carry-over from other donors' samples. The chain links TRBV5-1 with TRBJ1-2; a tentative D call is TRBD1 (6 bases match). The DNA is TGCGCCAGCAGCGCCGGACAGCCATCTAACTATGGCTACACCTTC. Translated, it gives CASSAGQPSNYGYTF. The CDR3 plus the reference TRBV5-1 and TRBJ1-2 genes for the other parts give the full variable domain: KAGVTQTPRYLIKTRGQQVTLSCSPISGHRSVSWYQQTPGQGLQFLFEYFSETQRNKGNFPGRFSGRQFSNSRSEMNVSTLELGDSALYLCASSAGQPSNYGYTFGSGTRLTVV.